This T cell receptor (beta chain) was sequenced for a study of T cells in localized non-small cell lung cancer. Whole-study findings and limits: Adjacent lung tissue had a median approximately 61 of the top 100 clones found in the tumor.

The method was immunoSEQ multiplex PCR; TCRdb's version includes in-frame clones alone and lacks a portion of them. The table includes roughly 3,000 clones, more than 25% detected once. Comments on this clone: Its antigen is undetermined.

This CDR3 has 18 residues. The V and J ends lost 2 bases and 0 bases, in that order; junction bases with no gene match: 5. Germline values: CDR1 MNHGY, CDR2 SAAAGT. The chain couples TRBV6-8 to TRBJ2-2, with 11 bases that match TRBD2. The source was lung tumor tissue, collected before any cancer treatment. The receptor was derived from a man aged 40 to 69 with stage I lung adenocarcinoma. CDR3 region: CASSYRRTSGSNTGELFF. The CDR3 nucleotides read TGTGCCAGCAGTTACCGCAGGACTAGCGGGTCGAACACCGGGGAGCTGTTTTTT.